Included here is one T cell receptor beta chain sequence, with context. What it recognizes is unknown. The record originates from a study of naive and memory T cell subsets. Study-wide results and limits: Possibly reflecting memory cells re-expressing CD45RA, a few larger clonotypes occurred in naive repertoires, especially CD8. In CD4 and CD8 cells, diversity dropped from naive through EMRA.

Both TRBC1 and TRBC2 were covered by a beta constant-region primer of two equimolar oligonucleotides. Four rounds of PCR amplified the ligated cDNA using nested alpha and beta constant-region primers plus SP2. MiXCR, applied by TCRdb to the UMI-ligation and nested PCR reads, yields one record per CDR3 protein. The sample holds 130,000 to 150,000 distinct CDR3 sequences, about 20% seen once. The V gene's germline CDR1 is SNHLY and CDR2 FYNNEI. CDR3 length: 14 amino acids. Trimming took 5 bases from V and 7 from J; bases not matched to a gene: 8. Sequences were obtained from naive CD4+ T cells from blood. J is TRBJ1-5 and V is TRBV2, with 7 nucleotides matching TRBD1. The receptor was isolated from a human donor in good health. The CDR3 bases are TGTGCCAGCAGTCGACAGGGCGATGGACAGCCCCAGCATTTT. It translates to CASSRQGDGQPQHF.